The text below deals with one T cell receptor (beta chain). This specimen comes from a study of CD8 T cells in Susac syndrome. It was with random hexamers that roughly 0.5 to 1 ug RNA was reverse transcribed. Amplification of TCR beta CDR3 spanned 54 Vbeta and 13 Jbeta via immunoSEQ multiplex PCR. TCRdb independently ran MiXCR on the immunoSEQ multiplex PCR reads; one entry per CDR3 protein. The table has around 160,000 distinct CDR3 sequences, around 95% seen once. Controls matched for age and sex were healthy donors. Negative isolation was used for CD8+ and CD4+ T cells and FACS enrichment for TEMRA cells. V was trimmed by 0 bases and J by 2 bases, leaving 11 bases between them. CDR3 length: 16 residues. Germline assignment: CDR1 LNHNV and CDR2 YYDKDF (reference sequence).

Sample: CD4+ T cells from PBMCs. The receptor was derived from a human donor in good health. This sequence joins TRBV15 and TRBJ1-5; D may be TRBD1 (5 bases). The CDR3 reads CATSREGALGNQPQHF. The CDR3 DNA is TGTGCCACCAGCAGAGAAGGGGCGCTTGGCAATCAGCCCCAGCATTTT. The full variable domain, rest sourced from reference TRBV15 and TRBJ1-5, is DAMVIQNPRYQVTQFGKPVTLSCSQTLNHNVMYWYQQKSSQAPKLLFHYYDKDFNNEADTPDNFQSRRPNTSFCFLDIRSPGLGDTAMYLCATSREGALGNQPQHFGDGTRLSIL.